This TCR beta chain was recovered during a study of blood T cell repertoires in COVID-19. Authors' analysis steps: Estimates of nucleated cell counts were drawn from the amplification of reference gene primers. Produced via immunoSEQ multiplex PCR; TCRdb's table is partial and in-frame only. The DNA was the basis for D and trimming; V, J and clone size are from that table. The sample includes roughly 32,000 clones, more than 60% of them seen just once. This clonotype was sampled from an elderly man with active or convalescent COVID-19. Material: peripheral blood.

CDR3 region: CASSRQGALATEAFF. The CDR3 nucleotides are TGTGCCAGCAGCCGACAGGGGGCGCTGGCCACTGAAGCTTTCTTT. This sequence joins TRBV6-5 and TRBJ1-1, with TRBD1 identical over 10 bases. The CDR3 is made up of 15 amino acids. With V trimmed by 6 bases and J by 4 bases, 8 bases remained unmatched. Per germline, CDR1 MNHEY and CDR2 SVGAGI.